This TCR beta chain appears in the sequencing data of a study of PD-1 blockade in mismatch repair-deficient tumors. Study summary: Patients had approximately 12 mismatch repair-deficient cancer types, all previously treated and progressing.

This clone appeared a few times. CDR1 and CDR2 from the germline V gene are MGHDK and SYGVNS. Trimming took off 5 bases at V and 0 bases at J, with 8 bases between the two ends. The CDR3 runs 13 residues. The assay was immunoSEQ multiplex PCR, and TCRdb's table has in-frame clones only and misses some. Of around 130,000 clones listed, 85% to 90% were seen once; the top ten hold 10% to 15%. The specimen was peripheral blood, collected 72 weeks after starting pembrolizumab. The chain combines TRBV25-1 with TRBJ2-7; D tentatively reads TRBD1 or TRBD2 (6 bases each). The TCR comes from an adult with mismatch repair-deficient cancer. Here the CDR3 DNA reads TGTGCCAGCAGTCGGGGGCTCTCCTACGAGCAGTACTTC. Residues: CASSRGLSYEQYF.